A selection of T cell receptor beta chains follows, all from one sample in a study of blood T cell repertoires in COVID-19. The protocol was immunoSEQ multiplex PCR, while the TCRdb copy is restricted to in-frame clones and leaves out a portion. The data hold some 400,000 clones, with about 87% observed a single time. The sample comprised peripheral blood. The receptors originated from a woman in her thirties with COVID-19, enrolled during active disease. CDR3s include the opening cysteine and the closing phenylalanine or tryptophan. Each record gives: CDR3 length, V gene, clone size, J gene, CDR3 protein. The size entry is marked missing in some rows and otherwise reads once, few, many or a size class.

len: 16
v_gene: TRBV28
abundance: -
j_gene: TRBJ2-3
CDR3aa: CASSLGLDRAADTQYF

len: 11
v_gene: TRBV30
abundance: -
j_gene: TRBJ1-2
CDR3aa: CAWTMNYGYTF

len: 11
v_gene: TRBV25-1
abundance: -
j_gene: TRBJ2-3
CDR3aa: CATGRGTLQYF

len: 15
v_gene: TRBV7-9
abundance: few
j_gene: TRBJ2-7
CDR3aa: CASSLVLGGGYEQYF

len: 14
v_gene: TRBV7-2
abundance: -
j_gene: TRBJ2-5
CDR3aa: CASSLGRDTPTQYF

len: 16
v_gene: TRBV5-4
abundance: -
j_gene: TRBJ1-5
CDR3aa: CASSRGGTGVNQPQHF

len: 13
v_gene: TRBV2
abundance: -
j_gene: TRBJ2-1
CDR3aa: CASNKKIYNEQFF

len: 13
v_gene: TRBV30
abundance: -
j_gene: TRBJ1-5
CDR3aa: CAWSSYSNQPQHF

len: 15
v_gene: TRBV5-4
abundance: -
j_gene: TRBJ2-1
CDR3aa: CASSWGGGSYNEQFF

len: 16
v_gene: TRBV27
abundance: -
j_gene: TRBJ2-4
CDR3aa: CASRQRQGLAKNIQYF

len: 15
v_gene: TRBV7-9
abundance: -
j_gene: TRBJ1-2
CDR3aa: CASSPRTGEDYGYTF

len: 18
v_gene: TRBV27
abundance: -
j_gene: TRBJ2-3
CDR3aa: CASSLSAGTSGMGDTQYF

len: 11
v_gene: TRBV5-1
abundance: -
j_gene: TRBJ1-1
CDR3aa: CASMRNTEAFF

len: 16
v_gene: TRBV28
abundance: -
j_gene: TRBJ2-3
CDR3aa: CASSLGQGELGDTQYF

len: 14
v_gene: TRBV2
abundance: few
j_gene: TRBJ2-7
CDR3aa: CASSEEAGVLEQYF

len: 14
v_gene: TRBV5-1
abundance: -
j_gene: TRBJ2-7
CDR3aa: CASSPTSAGYEQYF

len: 16
v_gene: TRBV12-5
abundance: -
j_gene: TRBJ1-3
CDR3aa: CASGLGNRSSGNTIYF

len: 15
v_gene: TRBV19
abundance: -
j_gene: TRBJ2-2
CDR3aa: CASSYGSRNTGELFF

len: 12
v_gene: TRBV27
abundance: -
j_gene: TRBJ1-2
CDR3aa: CASSPRGNGYTF

len: 17
v_gene: TRBV2
abundance: few
j_gene: TRBJ1-1
CDR3aa: CASSEARRTGAVTEAFF

len: 16
v_gene: TRBV5-1
abundance: -
j_gene: TRBJ2-3
CDR3aa: CASSRRSGSSTDTQYF

len: 15
v_gene: TRBV10-3
abundance: once
j_gene: TRBJ2-5
CDR3aa: CAITSSGRAGETQYF

len: 14
v_gene: TRBV28
abundance: -
j_gene: TRBJ1-2
CDR3aa: CASTPGQEIYGYTF

len: 15
v_gene: TRBV28
abundance: -
j_gene: TRBJ1-4
CDR3aa: CASSFPSGGRGKLFF

len: 15
v_gene: TRBV4-1
abundance: -
j_gene: TRBJ1-4
CDR3aa: CASSQKVGGTEKLFF

len: 16
v_gene: TRBV7-3
abundance: -
j_gene: TRBJ2-2
CDR3aa: CASSLSLAGSTGELFF

len: 12
v_gene: TRBV7-3
abundance: -
j_gene: TRBJ2-7
CDR3aa: CASSYREYEQYF

len: 15
v_gene: TRBV4-2
abundance: -
j_gene: TRBJ2-1
CDR3aa: CASSQESGLADEQFF

len: 12
v_gene: TRBV5-4
abundance: -
j_gene: TRBJ2-7
CDR3aa: CASSLGQGEQYF

len: 16
v_gene: TRBV5-4
abundance: once
j_gene: TRBJ1-6
CDR3aa: CASSLVNRDHNSPLHF

len: 15
v_gene: TRBV6-4
abundance: many
j_gene: TRBJ2-3
CDR3aa: CASSDSGGGTDTQYF

len: 16
v_gene: TRBV6-4
abundance: -
j_gene: TRBJ1-2
CDR3aa: CASSDLAGDVDYGYTF

len: 14
v_gene: TRBV6-1
abundance: -
j_gene: TRBJ2-7
CDR3aa: CASSEAQDGYEQYF

len: 15
v_gene: TRBV7-2
abundance: -
j_gene: TRBJ2-7
CDR3aa: CASSFSGLHRDEQYF

len: 15
v_gene: TRBV10-1
abundance: -
j_gene: TRBJ2-1
CDR3aa: CASSELAGGLNEQFF

len: 15
v_gene: TRBV6-5
abundance: -
j_gene: TRBJ1-2
CDR3aa: CASRRDRAASDGYTF

len: 12
v_gene: TRBV4-1
abundance: -
j_gene: TRBJ2-5
CDR3aa: CASSPSGETQYF

len: 15
v_gene: TRBV10-3
abundance: -
j_gene: TRBJ1-2
CDR3aa: CAISDPNTANYGYTF

len: 12
v_gene: TRBV7-9
abundance: few
j_gene: TRBJ2-7
CDR3aa: CASSLADYEQYF

len: 15
v_gene: TRBV7-3
abundance: -
j_gene: TRBJ2-1
CDR3aa: CASFSGSFSYNEQFF

len: 12
v_gene: TRBV5-6
abundance: -
j_gene: TRBJ2-7
CDR3aa: CASSLVENEQYF

len: 17
v_gene: TRBV5-1
abundance: -
j_gene: TRBJ2-1
CDR3aa: CASSLGLAGGPEHEQFF

len: 14
v_gene: TRBV18
abundance: -
j_gene: TRBJ1-6
CDR3aa: CASSLKTDNSPLHF

len: 15
v_gene: TRBV5-6
abundance: -
j_gene: TRBJ2-2
CDR3aa: CASAPWDRDTGELFF

len: 18
v_gene: TRBV9
abundance: -
j_gene: TRBJ2-2
CDR3aa: CASSVAGLAVSVTGELFF

len: 15
v_gene: TRBV7-2
abundance: -
j_gene: TRBJ1-1
CDR3aa: CASSFTGQGRPEAFF

len: 12
v_gene: TRBV29-1
abundance: -
j_gene: TRBJ2-7
CDR3aa: CSVEDRGYEQYF

len: 14
v_gene: TRBV5-8
abundance: -
j_gene: TRBJ2-2
CDR3aa: CASSLARGTGELFF

len: 12
v_gene: TRBV2
abundance: -
j_gene: TRBJ2-7
CDR3aa: CASRTGGVEQYF

len: 11
v_gene: TRBV30
abundance: -
j_gene: TRBJ2-1
CDR3aa: CAWSPPGEQFF

len: 13
v_gene: TRBV4-1
abundance: -
j_gene: TRBJ2-5
CDR3aa: CASSQVGLETQYF

len: 14
v_gene: TRBV19
abundance: once
j_gene: TRBJ1-4
CDR3aa: CASHTDRVNEKLFF